This entry lists 25 T cell receptor beta chains sequenced from one sample in a study of blood T cell repertoires in COVID-19. The repertoire was sequenced with immunoSEQ multiplex PCR; TCRdb's copy has only in-frame clones and lacks some. The data contain just over 150,000 clones, about nine tenths of them seen just once; the ten biggest clones take up roughly 2.2%. The sample taken for sequencing was peripheral blood. These TCRs come from a woman in her seventies with acute or convalescent COVID-19.

The chain is built from TRBV7-3 and TRBJ1-6; 7 positions agree with TRBD1. V dropped 2 bases and J dropped 6; count of bases not matched to a gene: 10. There are 17 residues in the CDR3. The germline gives CDR1 SGHTA, CDR2 FQGTGA. The CDR3 loop is CASSLAPRGSFNSPLHF. In DNA, the CDR3 is TGTGCCAGCAGCTTAGCCCCCAGGGGGAGCTTTAATTCACCCCTCCACTTT.

V usage is TRBV5-1 and J usage is TRBJ2-2; possible D gene TRBD2, 5 bases. V was shortened by 4 bases and J by 6 bases, with 19 bases between the two germline ends. Germline CDR1 and CDR2: SGHRS and YFSETQ. The CDR3 totals 16 residues. The CDR3 loop is CASSLRAEGSAGELFF. The CDR3 nucleotides read TGCGCCAGCAGCCTCCGGGCCGAGGGTTCCGCCGGGGAGCTGTTTTTT. Together with reference TRBV5-1 and TRBJ2-2, the CDR3 gives the full variable domain: KAGVTQTPRYLIKTRGQQVTLSCSPISGHRSVSWYQQTPGQGLQFLFEYFSETQRNKGNFPGRFSGRQFSNSRSEMNVSTLELGDSALYLCASSLRAEGSAGELFFGEGSRLTVL.

The chain is built from TRBV2 and TRBJ2-4, with TRBD2 matching 10 bases. The CDR3 loop spans 16 amino acids. CDR1 and CDR2 from the germline V gene are SNHLY and FYNNEI. The V segment lost 1 base and the J segment 4 bases; nucleotides outside the gene matches: 4. CDR3 in amino acids: CASSEGAGGLKNIQYF. The CDR3 DNA sequence: TGTGCCAGCAGTGAAGGAGCGGGGGGGCTAAAAAACATTCAGTACTTC.

This chain uses TRBV7-9 with TRBJ1-2; TRBD1 might be the D (5 bases). Germline V lookup: CDR1 SEHNR, CDR2 FQNEAQ (reference sequence). V was cut by 0 bases and J by 0 bases, with 11 bases left in between. The CDR3 spans 16 residues. The CDR3 spells CASSLAGGGANYGYTF. CDR3 DNA sequence: TGTGCCAGCAGCTTAGCGGGGGGAGGAGCTAACTATGGCTACACCTTC.

A note on this clone: One junction end disagrees with the germline gene, perhaps due to a read error. The V gene is TRBV5-1, the J gene TRBJ2-5, with D uncertain. The CDR3 contains 14 residues. CDR1 and CDR2 (germline): SGHRS, YFSETQ. In DNA form, the CDR3 reads TGCGCCAGCAGGTTGGGGTCGGTAAAAGAGACCCAGTACTTC. Translation gives CASRLGSVKETQYF.

This chain joins TRBV28 and TRBJ1-1; 7 bases align to TRBD1. The CDR3 contains 15 residues. The V gene end was trimmed by 5 bases and the J gene end by 1 base; junction bases not matched to a gene: 7. Germline-derived CDR1 and CDR2 are MDHEN and SYDVKM. The CDR3 nucleotides are TGTGCCAGCAGTCCTGCGGGACAGAAGAACACTGAAGCTTTCTTT. Protein sequence: CASSPAGQKNTEAFF.

This chain links TRBV18 with TRBJ1-5, with D unresolved. Germline V CDR1 and CDR2: KGHSH, LQKENI. The CDR3 loop spans 16 amino acids. V lost 6 bases and J 0 bases, leaving 15 bases between the germline ends. This CDR3 reads CASSPRAGYSNQPQHF. The CDR3 nucleotides are TGTGCCAGCTCCCCTCGAGCGGGGTATAGCAATCAGCCCCAGCATTTT.

CDR3 region: CASSDGQGSNQPQHF. The CDR3 coding sequence is TGTGCCAGCAGTGATGGACAGGGAAGCAATCAGCCCCAGCATTTT. This chain links TRBV6-1 with TRBJ1-5, with TRBD1 identical over 8 bases. Losses at the gene ends were 3 bases for V and 1 base for J; bases not matched to a gene: 2. This CDR3 is built from 15 residues. Germline CDR1 reads MNHNS; CDR2 reads SASEGT.

In this sample, this clone turned up once. The chain carries TRBV7-2 and TRBJ1-5, with 8 nucleotides matching TRBD1. Germline assignment: CDR1 SGHTA and CDR2 FQGNSA. The CDR3 runs to 17 residues. V lost 4 bases and J lost 5; bases outside the gene matches: 13. DNA of the CDR3: TGTGCCAGCAGCTCCACCTTACTGAGACAGGGGCATCAGCCCCAGCATTTT. Amino acid sequence: CASSSTLLRQGHQPQHF.

The J gene is TRBJ2-2, the V gene TRBV11-3; D uncertain. Germline lookup yields CDR1 SGHNT and CDR2 YENEEA. V shed 5 bases and J shed 4 bases, with 2 bases lying between them. The CDR3 runs to 11 residues. DNA of the CDR3: TGTGCCAGCAGCCTCACCGGGGAGCTGTTTTTT. It yields the protein CASSLTGELFF.

The chain carries TRBV19 and TRBJ2-1; TRBD1 aligns across 7 bases. There are 14 residues in the CDR3. The trim removed 5 bases at V and 5 bases at J, leaving 6 bases unmatched. The germline V gene encodes CDR1 LNHDA and CDR2 SQIVND (reference sequence). The CDR3 here is CASSAPGQHNEQFF. In nucleotides, the CDR3 is TGTGCCAGTAGTGCCCCGGGACAGCACAATGAGCAGTTCTTC.

This chain joins TRBV6-6 and TRBJ1-2; D not resolved. V gave up 7 bases and J gave up 4 bases, with 10 bases separating them. The CDR3 is 12 residues long. Germline-derived CDR1 and CDR2 are MNHNY and SVGAGI (reference sequence). This chain's CDR3 is CASTPMSYGYTF. CDR3 bases: TGTGCCAGCACCCCCATGAGCTATGGCTACACCTTC.

This rearrangement joins TRBV7-9 to TRBJ2-5; 8 bases match TRBD2. The CDR3 totals 16 residues. The germline gives CDR1 SEHNR, CDR2 FQNEAQ (reference sequence). The ends lost 5 bases at V and 1 base at J; junction bases unmatched: 9. CDR3 coding DNA: TGTGCCAGCAGCCCTCTAAGCGGGGGCTTCCAAGAGACCCAGTACTTC. It is translated as CASSPLSGGFQETQYF. The full variable domain, with the rest looked up from reference TRBV7-9 and TRBJ2-5, is DTGVSQNPRHKITKRGQNVTFRCDPISEHNRLYWYRQTLGQGPEFLTYFQNEAQLEKSRLLSDRFSAERPKGSFSTLEIQRTEQGDSAMYLCASSPLSGGFQETQYFGPGTRLLVL.

V usage is TRBV7-9 and J usage is TRBJ1-2; D not resolved. Germline CDR1 is SEHNR and CDR2 is FQNEAQ (reference sequence). V dropped 1 base and J dropped 7 bases, with 7 bases sitting between them. The CDR3 totals 12 residues. CDR3 DNA: TGTGCCAGCAGCTTAGAGCGGGTTGGCTACACCTTC. It yields the protein CASSLERVGYTF.

A single count supports this clone. The V and J genes are TRBV7-9 and TRBJ2-3, with 9 bases matching TRBD2. The V segment lost 5 bases and the J segment 6 bases; nucleotides outside the gene matches: 12. This CDR3 has 16 amino acids. The germline V gene has CDR1 SEHNR and CDR2 FQNEAQ (reference sequence). The CDR3 protein is CASSRSEAGGADTQYF. CDR3 sequence (DNA): TGTGCCAGCAGCCGAAGCGAAGCGGGGGGCGCGGATACGCAGTATTTT. Together with reference TRBV7-9 and TRBJ2-3, the CDR3 gives the full variable domain: DTGVSQNPRHKITKRGQNVTFRCDPISEHNRLYWYRQTLGQGPEFLTYFQNEAQLEKSRLLSDRFSAERPKGSFSTLEIQRTEQGDSAMYLCASSRSEAGGADTQYFGPGTRLTVL.

The rearrangement links TRBV7-2 to TRBJ1-4; 10 positions match TRBD1. Trimming took 1 base from V and 8 from J; bases not matched to a gene: 7. The CDR3 is made up of 16 amino acids. Per the germline V gene, CDR1 is SGHTA and CDR2 is FQGNSA. CDR3 bases: TGTGCCAGCAGCTTAGGTCCCGGGACAGGGGTAGAAAAACTGTTTTTT. Its protein product is CASSLGPGTGVEKLFF. Looking up the rest from reference TRBV7-2 and TRBJ1-4 gives the full variable domain: GAGVSQSPSNKVTEKGKDVELRCDPISGHTALYWYRQSLGQGLEFLIYFQGNSAPDKSGLPSDRFSAERTGGSVSTLTIQRTQQEDSAVYLCASSLGPGTGVEKLFFGSGTQLSVL.

The rearrangement uses TRBV18 and TRBJ2-3; 7 positions match TRBD1. The CDR3 consists of 15 residues. Unmatched junction bases numbered 7, after V lost 4 bases and J lost 3 bases. Germline values: CDR1 KGHSH, CDR2 LQKENI. The CDR3 sequence is CASSQMTGMTDTQYF. The DNA of the CDR3 is TGTGCCAGCTCACAGATGACAGGGATGACAGATACGCAGTATTTT. The variable domain in full, completed from reference TRBV18 and TRBJ2-3, reads NAGVMQNPRHLVRRRGQEARLRCSPMKGHSHVYWYRQLPEEGLKFMVYLQKENIIDESGMPKERFSAEFPKEGPSILRIQQVVRGDSAAYFCASSQMTGMTDTQYFGPGTRLTVL.

This sequence joins TRBV6-2 or TRBV6-3 and TRBJ1-2; 10 bases map to TRBD1. Germline-derived CDR1 and CDR2 are MNHEY and SVGEGT. The CDR3 contains 14 residues. Trimming cost V 0 bases and J 6 bases; bases outside gene matches: 1. CDR3 amino acids: CASSYSTGGNGYTF. CDR3 nucleotides: TGTGCCAGCAGTTACTCGACAGGGGGCAATGGCTACACCTTC.

The V call is TRBV28, the J call TRBJ2-5; D unresolved. Germline-derived CDR1 and CDR2 are MDHEN and SYDVKM. Trimming left V 6 bases short and J 7 bases short, with 15 bases between. CDR3 size: 13 residues. The CDR3 DNA reads as TGTGCCAGCAGCATCGAACGTGTGAGGACCCAGTACTTC. Translating gives CASSIERVRTQYF. The full variable domain, with the rest looked up from reference TRBV28 and TRBJ2-5, is DVKVTQSSRYLVKRTGEKVFLECVQDMDHENMFWYRQDPGLGLRLIYFSYDVKMKEKGDIPEGYSVSREKKERFSLILESASTNQTSMYLCASSIERVRTQYFGPGTRLLVL.

V and J are TRBV19 and TRBJ2-2; 7 nucleotides align to TRBD1. The V and J ends lost 9 bases and 5 bases, in that order; junction bases with no gene match: 12. The CDR3 loop spans 15 amino acids. Germline V gives CDR1 LNHDA, CDR2 SQIVND (reference sequence). The CDR3 loop is CASRNRDRETGELFF. Here the CDR3 DNA reads TGTGCCAGCCGTAACCGGGACAGAGAGACCGGGGAGCTGTTTTTT.

This chain uses TRBV18 with TRBJ1-2; 7 nucleotides align to TRBD1. CDR1 and CDR2 from the germline V gene are KGHSH and LQKENI. V lost 6 bases and J lost 5; bases outside the gene matches: 12. The CDR3 covers 15 residues. The CDR3 coding sequence is TGTGCCAGCTCTTCGGCTGACAGGGCGGAGTATGGCTACACCTTC. Its translation is CASSSADRAEYGYTF.

This clone was picked up a small number of times. V usage is TRBV7-9 and J usage is TRBJ2-2, with D perhaps TRBD2 (6 bases). Trimming shortened V by 5 bases and J by 5 bases, and 21 bases separated the two germline ends. The CDR3 loop spans 17 amino acids. Per the germline V gene, CDR1 is SEHNR and CDR2 is FQNEAQ (reference sequence). CDR3 bases: TGTGCCAGCAGCCTCGGGGGTGGAGCAGGCGGGACCGGGGAGCTGTTTTTT. This encodes CASSLGGGAGGTGELFF.

This chain uses TRBV6-5 with TRBJ1-2; 11 positions agree with TRBD1. Unmatched junction bases numbered 2, after V lost 7 bases and J lost 4 bases. The CDR3 has 13 amino acids. The germline CDR1 and CDR2 sequences are MNHEY and SVGAGI. This CDR3 is CASKGTGGYGYTF. DNA for the CDR3: TGTGCCAGCAAAGGGACAGGGGGCTATGGCTACACCTTC.

V and J are TRBV30 and TRBJ2-7; D gene uncertain. The V gene's germline CDR1 is GTSNPN and CDR2 SVGIG (reference sequence). This CDR3 has 12 amino acids. The V end lost 1 base, the J end lost 7 bases, and 11 bases lay between the germline ends. In nucleotides, the CDR3 is TGTGCCTGGAGTGGGGCAGTCGGTGAGCAGTACTTC. This codes for CAWSGAVGEQYF.

The genes are TRBV12-3 or TRBV12-4 and TRBJ2-7, with D possibly being TRBD2 (7 bases). The CDR3 is 13 residues long. Trimming removed 3 bases from V and 5 bases from J, with 11 bases in between. CDR3 in amino acids: CASSFGGLNEQYF. For the CDR3, the DNA is TGTGCCAGCAGTTTCGGGGGGCTAAACGAGCAGTACTTC.